The 15 T cell receptor beta chains below come from one sample, sequenced in a study of blood T cell repertoires in COVID-19. Sequenced by immunoSEQ multiplex PCR; TCRdb stores in-frame clones only, minus some. The sample holds 490,000 or so clones; 70% to 90% are singletons and the top ten take around 8%. Sequencing was performed on PBMCs or T cells enriched from blood (not recorded which). All receptors come from an older woman who had recovered from COVID-19.

This chain links TRBV6-5 with TRBJ1-1, with 7 bases matching TRBD1. The CDR3 is 14 residues long. Losses at the gene ends were 6 bases for V and 6 bases for J; bases not matched to a gene: 10. The germline V gene has CDR1 MNHEY and CDR2 SVGAGI. The CDR3 sequence: CASRKPGQLAEAFF. For the CDR3, the DNA is TGTGCCAGCAGGAAACCGGGACAGTTGGCTGAAGCTTTCTTT.

The CDR3 DNA reads as TGTGCCAGCAGTGTGGCACTAGCGGGGGGAGAGCAGTTCTTC. As protein: CASSVALAGGEQFF. The rearrangement links TRBV6-4 to TRBJ2-1, with 12 nucleotides matching TRBD2. J was trimmed by 10 bases and V by 4 bases; bases with no gene match: 5. CDR1 and CDR2 (germline): MRHNA, SNTAGT. This CDR3 spans 14 amino acids.

This clone was found once. The rearrangement links TRBV4-1 to TRBJ2-2, with D possibly TRBD1 on 6 matching bases. In germline, CDR1 is MGHRA, CDR2 YSYEKL. Trimming took 3 bases from V and 6 from J, leaving 20 bases between them. CDR3 length: 17 amino acids. CDR3 in amino acids: CASSHLMGAGVSGELFF. The CDR3 DNA reads as TGCGCCAGCAGCCACTTGATGGGGGCAGGGGTGTCCGGGGAGCTGTTTTTT.

This chain joins TRBV30 and TRBJ1-2; D perhaps matches TRBD1 (5 bases). Germline V lookup: CDR1 GTSNPN, CDR2 SVGIG (reference sequence). Trimming cost V 3 bases and J 0 bases, with 11 bases left between them. The CDR3 has 14 amino acids. CDR3 amino acids: CAWSPTGTNYGYTF. The DNA for the CDR3 is TGTGCCTGGAGCCCTACAGGAACTAACTATGGCTACACCTTC. Complete variable domain (other parts from reference TRBV30 and TRBJ1-2): SQTIHQWPATLVQPVGSPLSLECTVEGTSNPNLYWYRQAAGRGLQLLFYSVGIGQISSEVPQNLSASRPQDRQFILSSKKLLLSDSGFYLCAWSPTGTNYGYTFGSGTRLTVV.

J is TRBJ1-2 and V is TRBV6-5, with a tentative D call TRBD1 (5 bases). V dropped 2 bases and J dropped 3 bases, with 13 bases sitting between them. The CDR3 has 15 residues. CDR1 MNHEY and CDR2 SVGAGI come from the germline V gene. The CDR3 is CASSYRQRGYYGYTF. The CDR3 nucleotides are TGTGCCAGCAGTTACCGGCAGCGGGGCTACTATGGCTACACCTTC.

This clone has a single count. Other DNA sequences in this specimen translate into the identical CDR3. The V gene is TRBV20-1, the J gene TRBJ1-1; D is unclear. Germline CDR1 DFQATT, CDR2 SNEGSKA (reference sequence). The CDR3 loop spans 11 amino acids. V was cut by 5 bases and J by 6 bases, with 10 bases left in between. The CDR3 loop is CSAPRGPEAFF. The CDR3 nucleotides are TGCAGTGCTCCAAGAGGTCCTGAAGCTTTCTTT.

In this sample, this clone turned up once. The CDR3 DNA reads as TGTGCCTGGATGCCGACAGGGGTCTATGGCTACACCTTC. Translating gives CAWMPTGVYGYTF. V and J are TRBV30 and TRBJ1-2; 8 bases agree with TRBD1. CDR3 length equals 13 residues. Trimming at V came to 4 bases and at J to 4 bases, leaving 5 bases not matched to a gene. Per germline, CDR1 GTSNPN and CDR2 SVGIG (reference sequence).

The genes are TRBV2 and TRBJ1-5; 9 bases map to TRBD1. There are 15 residues in the CDR3. The ends lost 5 bases at V and 7 bases at J; junction bases unmatched: 9. Germline CDR1 SNHLY, CDR2 FYNNEI. The CDR3 spells CASSPQTGGRQPQHF. The DNA of the CDR3 is TGTGCCAGCAGTCCTCAGACAGGGGGTAGGCAGCCCCAGCATTTT.

The chain carries TRBV13 and TRBJ2-1, with TRBD1 as a possible D gene (5 bases). The CDR3 spans 17 residues. Germline V CDR1 and CDR2: PRHDT, FYEKMQ (reference sequence). V was pared by 2 bases and J by 5 bases, with 19 bases between. CDR3 protein: CASSLRASDSSNNEQFF. CDR3 in DNA: TGTGCCAGCAGCTTAAGGGCATCCGACAGTTCAAACAATGAGCAGTTCTTC.

The chain recombines TRBV5-1 with TRBJ1-1; TRBD1 matches at 7 bases. This CDR3 is built from 14 residues. Germline V gene lookup returns CDR1 SGHRS and CDR2 YFSETQ. The trim removed 4 bases at V and 0 bases at J, leaving 3 bases unmatched. The CDR3 sequence is CASSAGQMNTEAFF. The CDR3 DNA is TGCGCCAGCAGCGCGGGACAGATGAACACTGAAGCTTTCTTT. Together with reference TRBV5-1 and TRBJ1-1, the CDR3 gives the full variable domain: KAGVTQTPRYLIKTRGQQVTLSCSPISGHRSVSWYQQTPGQGLQFLFEYFSETQRNKGNFPGRFSGRQFSNSRSEMNVSTLELGDSALYLCASSAGQMNTEAFFGQGTRLTVV.

This clone was picked up one time. This chain links TRBV6-6 with TRBJ2-6; 12 bases are shared with TRBD2. Germline CDR1 MNHNY, CDR2 SVGAGI (reference sequence). The CDR3 is 20 amino acids. The ends lost 5 bases at V and 4 bases at J; junction bases unmatched: 15. The CDR3 is CASSPHRLAGVSGGANVLTF. The CDR3 DNA sequence: TGTGCCAGCAGTCCACATCGACTAGCGGGGGTTTCTGGCGGGGCCAACGTCCTGACTTTC.

The count of this clone is one. The sample contains more than one DNA sequence encoding this CDR3. CDR3 residues: CASSPLGQGDYGYTF. CDR3 DNA: TGTGCCAGCTCACCACTGGGACAGGGAGACTATGGCTACACCTTC. The chain combines TRBV18 with TRBJ1-2; 9 bases agree with TRBD1. The germline V gene encodes CDR1 KGHSH and CDR2 LQKENI. Trimming removed 1 base from V and 3 bases from J; junction bases left unmatched: 3. The CDR3 covers 15 residues.

V usage is TRBV4-1 and J usage is TRBJ1-4; no clear D. Trimming took 4 bases from V and 4 from J, leaving 10 bases between them. The length of the CDR3 is 14 residues. Germline loops: CDR1 MGHRA, CDR2 YSYEKL. As DNA, the CDR3 is TGCGCCAGCAGCCGTTTCTCCTTTAATGAAAAACTGTTTTTT. Translated, it gives CASSRFSFNEKLFF.

The rearrangement joins TRBV18 to TRBJ1-1; D is possibly TRBD1 (6 bases). CDR3 length: 15 residues. The germline CDR1 and CDR2 sequences are KGHSH and LQKENI. V dropped 5 bases and J dropped 0 bases, with 13 bases sitting between them. The CDR3: CASSIDRTVNTEAFF. The CDR3, as DNA: TGTGCCAGCTCAATAGACAGGACGGTGAACACTGAAGCTTTCTTT.

The chain uses TRBV5-6 and TRBJ2-3, with TRBD2 as a possible D gene (6 bases). V gave up 2 bases and J gave up 7 bases, with 17 bases separating them. The CDR3 contains 15 residues. Germline CDR1 reads SGHDT; CDR2 reads YYEEEE. Written as DNA, the CDR3 is TGTGCCAGCAGCTTCTACGGGACTTCATCTAATACGCAGTATTTT. It yields the protein CASSFYGTSSNTQYF.